This note documents a single T cell receptor (beta chain) sequence. It has no known antigen specificity. There are no base qualities to consult, and no much larger clone falls within one base. Since it is a stray read in a library aimed at alpha chains, this beta chain has a size that is not meaningful. This entry is derived from a study of spatial heterogeneity in lung cancer (dated by TCRdb to between 2018 and 2021). Broadly, across the study: More beta-chain than alpha-chain transcripts were consistently detected, likely reflecting higher beta-chain transcript abundance. In non-small cell lung cancer, the study quantitatively compared TCR alpha and beta repertoires across several tumor regions, matched nontumor lung, and blood. At surgery, both alpha and beta chains were TCR-sequenced in 220 tumor regions, 63 to 80 matched nontumor lung samples and just over 55 PBMC samples. In the raw uncorrected reads, each unique combination of TCR and UMI appeared on average more than ten times. In tumor regions, TCR transcript counts showed a strong correlation with a T cell transcriptional module score derived from matched bulk RNA-seq. The study linked features of the TCR repertoire to counts of nonsynonymous mutations, which were determined by whole-exome sequencing of tumor tissue.

Library creation used 5' RACE. Sequencer: NextSeq 500. In the TCR library protocol, a unique molecular identifier was attached to each TCR cDNA molecule so that PCR and sequencing errors could be corrected. Concerning the study's data processing: TCR identification, UMI-based error correction and CDR3 extraction were all carried out with Decombinator tools. Expanded TCRs were defined as those above a frequency of 2 per 1,000, corresponding to the top 1% of the tumor frequency distribution. Expanded tumor TCRs were classed as regional if statistically deemed absent (corrected P<0.05) from at least one tumor region, otherwise ubiquitous. Renyi diversity was calculated using the R vegan package after each repertoire was subsampled 100 times to 5,000 TCRs. To build CDR3 similarity networks, amino acid triplet string-kernel similarity was used, and CDR3s were connected when their pairwise similarity was above 0.82. TCRdb handled the public reads itself, with Q25 trimming in fastp and clone calling in MiXCR, and kept productive beta chains. Records with the same CDR3 protein are collapsed into one entry carrying the most frequent genes and DNA. The authors' filters were not applied to this entry. Counted in this sample were just over 600 distinct CDR3 sequences; approximately 82% of them appeared once. Together, the top ten hold about a fifth of the sample.

The investigation overall reported the following: Counts of ubiquitous and regional expanded TCRs were found to correlate with counts of ubiquitous and regional nonsynonymous mutations, respectively. TCR-seq coverage of tumor T cells was estimated to be only around 7.3% for alpha chains and roughly 14% for beta chains. The number of expanded intratumoral alpha and beta TCRs correlated with the tumor nonsynonymous mutation count. Confirming at a functional level the hypothesis that regional TCRs recognize regional mutations was considered to require additional single-cell paired TCR alpha and beta sequencing.

The meaning of the sample's time point label: sample taken at primary tumor resection. Donors were 72 patients with early-stage, untreated non-small cell lung cancer from the lung TRACERx cohort. Whole RNA extracted from tumor and nontumor lung tissue, or from cryopreserved PBMC samples, was used for TCR sequencing without cell sorting. A patient was chosen for TCR sequencing only when enough RNA was available from at least two tumor regions. Before selection, tumor and adjacent nontumor lung specimens were reviewed by a lung pathologist. The receptor was isolated from a female donor with early-stage non-small cell lung cancer. The starting material was lung tumor tissue, obtained at surgery.

The nucleotides are TGCAGCGTTGCACTAGCGCGAACCTACAATGAGCAGTTCTTC. This yields the protein CSVALARTYNEQFF. The V and J segments used are TRBV29-1 and TRBJ2-1, with 7 bases matching TRBD2. Germline trimming amounts to 4 bases on V and 2 bases on J, with 5 as the count of junction bases outside the gene matches. The CDR3 numbers 14 residues from cysteine through phenylalanine. The CDR3 DNA has 42 bases and is translated from base 1. The germline V gene specifies SQVTM as CDR1 and ANQGSEA as CDR2.